One and the same sample provided the 8 T cell receptor beta chains below, sequenced in a study of cytomegalovirus exposure and HLA in healthy donors. Primers for the PCR totalled 60 Vbeta and 13 Jbeta. Profiling relied on immunoSEQ multiplex PCR, and the TCRdb table lists in-frame clones only, not all of them. Found here are 190,000 or so clones, around four fifths of them singletons; the top ten hold roughly 10%. Sequencing was done on a sample of PBMCs. These receptors were collected from a woman in her fifties or sixties in good health and CMV-seropositive.

The chain is built from TRBV6-6 and TRBJ1-4, with 7 positions matching TRBD1. The CDR3 totals 13 residues. Germline V gene sequence: CDR1 MNHNY, CDR2 SVGAGI (reference sequence). V gave up 10 bases and J gave up 8 bases; unmatched junction bases: 10. In DNA, the CDR3 is TGTGCCACGAATACAGGGGTTGACGAAAAACTGTTTTTT. Translation gives CATNTGVDEKLFF.

V usage is TRBV4-3 and J usage is TRBJ2-5, with D possibly matching TRBD1 (5 bases). The CDR3 has 14 residues. Germline loops: CDR1 LGHNA, CDR2 YSLEER. V was cut by 0 bases and J by 7 bases, with 12 bases left in between. CDR3 in DNA: TGCGCCAGCAGCCAAGATAGGGGTCCGGGGACCCAGTACTTC. Amino acid sequence: CASSQDRGPGTQYF.

The rearrangement links TRBV29-1 to TRBJ2-1; 7 bases align to TRBD2. Unmatched junction bases numbered 9, after V lost 6 bases and J lost 7 bases. This CDR3 contains 13 residues. Germline V gene sequence: CDR1 SQVTM, CDR2 ANQGSEA. The CDR3 loop is CSVLERGENEQFF. The DNA for the CDR3 is TGCAGCGTCCTCGAGCGGGGTGAAAATGAGCAGTTCTTC.

This clone was counted a single time. V usage is TRBV4-1 and J usage is TRBJ2-7; D is unresolved. Germline V lookup: CDR1 MGHRA, CDR2 YSYEKL. There are 13 residues in the CDR3. Deletions cut 0 bases from V and 3 bases from J, with 6 bases between. Written as DNA, the CDR3 is TGCGCCAGCAGCCAAGATAGGAGCTACGAGCAGTACTTC. Protein: CASSQDRSYEQYF.

This chain connects TRBV9 to TRBJ1-1; D might be TRBD1 (5 bases). Germline CDR1 SGDLS, CDR2 YYNGEE. Trimming cost V 4 bases and J 10 bases, with 26 bases left between them. The CDR3 length is 16 residues. The CDR3 loop reads CASSRDGMGGWSLAFF. As DNA, the CDR3 is TGTGCCAGCAGCCGTGACGGTATGGGGGGATGGAGTCTAGCTTTCTTT.

V usage is TRBV5-1 and J usage is TRBJ2-7, with D unclear. In germline, CDR1 is SGHRS, CDR2 YFSETQ. The CDR3 runs 12 residues. V was pared by 0 bases and J by 6 bases, with 7 bases between. The CDR3 DNA reads as TGCGCCAGCAGCTTGGACCCAGGCGAGCAGTACTTC. Translation gives CASSLDPGEQYF. Full variable domain (outside the CDR3, taken from reference TRBV5-1 and TRBJ2-7): KAGVTQTPRYLIKTRGQQVTLSCSPISGHRSVSWYQQTPGQGLQFLFEYFSETQRNKGNFPGRFSGRQFSNSRSEMNVSTLELGDSALYLCASSLDPGEQYFGPGTRLTVT.

The chain couples TRBV6-5 to TRBJ2-3; 9 bases line up with TRBD1. There are 15 residues in the CDR3. CDR1 is MNHEY and CDR2 is SVGAGI in the germline V gene. The V gene end was trimmed by 6 bases and the J gene end by 5 bases; junction bases not matched to a gene: 9. CDR3: CASRPTGGRGDTQYF. CDR3 in DNA: TGTGCCAGCAGACCTACAGGGGGCCGGGGAGATACGCAGTATTTT.

There are a few counts of this clone. The J gene is TRBJ1-5, the V gene TRBV7-2; 7 bases align to TRBD1. V lost 5 bases to trimming and J lost 9 bases; unmatched junction nucleotides: 19. CDR3 size: 17 residues. Germline values: CDR1 SGHTA, CDR2 FQGNSA. The CDR3 reads CASSPAQRTGWFSPQHF. The CDR3, as DNA: TGTGCCAGCAGCCCAGCCCAGCGGACAGGTTGGTTCTCGCCCCAGCATTTT. The full variable domain, completed using reference TRBV7-2 and TRBJ1-5, is GAGVSQSPSNKVTEKGKDVELRCDPISGHTALYWYRQSLGQGLEFLIYFQGNSAPDKSGLPSDRFSAERTGGSVSTLTIQRTQQEDSAVYLCASSPAQRTGWFSPQHFGDGTRLSIL.